This entry lists 10 T cell receptor beta chains sequenced from one sample in a study of early T cells in non-severe SARS-CoV-2 infection (dated by TCRdb to the early 2020s). The method was 5' RACE. The sequencing machine was a NextSeq 500. TCRdb reworked the public reads: Q25 trimming with fastp, MiXCR clone assembly, productive beta chains retained. Rows merge per CDR3 protein into single entries with the most common DNA and genes. The table for this sample lists roughly 68,000 distinct CDR3 sequences; around 4.9% of them were counted only once. 4% to 5% of the sample is held by the ten biggest clonotypes. The source material was whole blood. The receptors here all came from an adult who was a healthcare worker with PCR-confirmed SARS-CoV-2 infection or an uninfected control (not recorded which).

This clonotype was seen ten or more times. In DNA, the CDR3 is TGTGCCAGCAGCTACGGGACGCACACGGACAATGAGCAGTTCTTC. Protein sequence: CASSYGTHTDNEQFF. This chain links TRBV7-9 with TRBJ2-1; either TRBD1 or TRBD2 may supply D (5 bases each). CDR1 and CDR2 from the germline V gene are SEHNR and FQNEAQ (reference sequence). V lost 4 bases to trimming and J lost 5 bases, with 15 bases between them. CDR3 length: 15 amino acids.

The CDR3 sequence: CASSSDTYEQYF. The CDR3 DNA is TGTGCCAGCAGCTCAGATACCTACGAGCAGTACTTC. The rearrangement links TRBV9 to TRBJ2-7, with unresolved D. The germline gives CDR1 SGDLS, CDR2 YYNGEE. This CDR3 has 12 amino acids. The germline V and J ends were trimmed by 4 bases and 2 bases, with 7 bases remaining between them. Full variable domain (remainder filled in from reference TRBV9 and TRBJ2-7): DSGVTQTPKHLITATGQRVTLRCSPRSGDLSVYWYQQSLDQGLQFLIQYYNGEERAKGNILERFSAQQFPDLHSELNLSSLELGDSALYFCASSSDTYEQYFGPGTRLTVT.

This clonotype was seen at least ten times. The chain carries TRBV28 and TRBJ1-2; 8 bases map to TRBD1. CDR1 and CDR2 (germline): MDHEN, SYDVKM. The CDR3 totals 15 residues. V shed 4 bases and J 8 bases; nucleotides not matched to a gene: 12. CDR3 residues: CASSSGPGQESGYTF. DNA for the CDR3: TGTGCCAGCAGTTCCGGCCCGGGACAGGAGAGCGGCTACACCTTC.

For this clonotype: The junction shows a germline mismatch at one end, possibly a read error. V is TRBV5-1 and J is TRBJ1-1, with 7 nucleotides matching TRBD1. The CDR3 has 16 residues. In germline, CDR1 is SGHRS, CDR2 YFSETQ. The CDR3 reads CVSSLGGTGANTEAFF. DNA of the CDR3: TGCGTCAGCAGCTTGGGAGGCACAGGGGCCAACACTGAAGCTTTCTTT.

The V and J genes are TRBV14 and TRBJ2-7; no definite D call. The CDR3 sequence is 11 residues long. V was trimmed by 5 bases and J by 12 bases, leaving 14 bases between them. Looked up from germline, CDR1 is SGHDN and CDR2 is FVKESK. This CDR3 reads CASSAVSSLYF. The CDR3 DNA reads TGTGCCAGCAGCGCAGTGAGTTCCTTGTACTTC.

The chain joins TRBV19 to TRBJ2-1; 8 bases match TRBD1. The CDR3 length is 14 residues. Germline CDR1 LNHDA, CDR2 SQIVND (reference sequence). V dropped 1 base and J dropped 9; count of bases not matched to a gene: 5. CDR3 in DNA: TGTGCCAGTAGTATAGGGACAGGGCTACCTGAGCAGTTCTTC. Protein sequence: CASSIGTGLPEQFF.

This clonotype was picked up many times. Germline and junction disagree at one end, which may indicate a read error. The V call is TRBV20-1, the J call TRBJ1-1; possible D gene TRBD1, 6 bases. The CDR3 runs 12 residues. Germline V gives CDR1 DFQATT, CDR2 SNEGSKA (reference sequence). The CDR3 region is CSAKTGNAEAFF. CDR3 in DNA: TGCAGTGCTAAAACAGGGAACGCTGAAGCTTTCTTT.

This clonotype was counted only a few times. The chain recombines TRBV19 with TRBJ2-7; either TRBD1 or TRBD2 may supply D (6 bases each). The germline V gene has CDR1 LNHDA and CDR2 SQIVND (reference sequence). CDR3 size: 14 residues. The V end was cut by 7 bases, the J end by 3 bases, with 16 bases between. Here the CDR3 reads CASNTNGGGYEQYF. As DNA, the CDR3 is TGTGCCAGTAACACTAACGGAGGGGGCTACGAGCAGTACTTC. The variable domain in full, completed from reference TRBV19 and TRBJ2-7, reads DGGITQSPKYLFRKEGQNVTLSCEQNLNHDAMYWYRQDPGQGLRLIYYSQIVNDFQKGDIAEGYSVSREKKESFPLTVTSAQKNPTAFYLCASNTNGGGYEQYFGPGTRLTVT.

The chain uses TRBV5-4 and TRBJ2-2; 7 nucleotides match TRBD1. The CDR3 contains 13 residues. CDR1 and CDR2 (germline): SGHNT, YYREEE (reference sequence). The trim removed 6 bases at V and 4 bases at J, leaving 3 bases unmatched. The CDR3 nucleotides read TGTGCCAGCACGACAGGGTCCACCGGGGAGCTGTTTTTT. It codes for CASTTGSTGELFF.

The DNA for the CDR3 is TGCAGTGCTTACGGGACTAGCAGATACAATGAGCAGTTCTTC. As protein: CSAYGTSRYNEQFF. The genes are TRBV20-1 and TRBJ2-1; TRBD2 matches 9 bases. The V gene end was trimmed by 5 bases and the J gene end by 4 bases; junction bases not matched to a gene: 6. From germline, CDR1 is DFQATT and CDR2 SNEGSKA (reference sequence). The CDR3 is 14 amino acids.